Listed below are T cell receptor beta chains from one sample, sequenced in a study of blood T cells in healthy people across ages. MiXCR, applied by TCRdb to the 5' RACE reads, yields one record per CDR3 protein. The sample shows 1,800,000 or so distinct CDR3 sequences, about 39% of them seen only once. Material: blood. These receptors all come from a human donor in good health. Each CDR3 is given with its conserved first and last residue. A D gene is named only where the DNA matches it firmly. Clone size is given for some rows only: seen once, a few or many times, or a class if the clone is expanded.

size | D | J | V | DNA | CDR3
- | - | TRBJ1-2 | TRBV12-3/TRBV12-4 | TGTGCCAGCAGCCCGGAACGGATATATGGCTACACCTTC | CASSPERIYGYTF
- | - | TRBJ2-7 | TRBV7-8 | TGTGCCAGCAGCTTAGTCCCGTCTATGGCGGCCTACGAGCAGTACTTC | CASSLVPSMAAYEQYF
few | - | TRBJ1-4 | TRBV29-1 | TGCAGCGCGTCGGACATAGCAACTAATGAAAAACTGTTTTTT | CSASDIATNEKLFF
- | - | TRBJ2-1 | TRBV11-2 | TGTGCCAGCAGCTCGAGTGGGCAGTTCTTC | CASSSSGQFF
- | TRBD1 | TRBJ2-7 | TRBV4-1 | TGCGCCAGCAGCCAAGCTCCGGGACAGGGAGACGAGCAGTACTTC | CASSQAPGQGDEQYF
- | TRBD2 | TRBJ2-7 | TRBV6-2/TRBV6-3 | TGTGCCAGCAAAAAATTAGCGGGGTCCTACAATGAGCAGTACTTC | CASKKLAGSYNEQYF
- | - | TRBJ1-6 | TRBV28 | TGTGCCAGCAGTGCTATTAGGAGCTCCTATAATTCACCCCTCCACTTT | CASSAIRSSYNSPLHF
many | TRBD1 | TRBJ2-4 | TRBV9 | TGTGCCAGCAGCGTAGGGACAGGGGGCAACATTCAGTACTTC | CASSVGTGGNIQYF
- | - | TRBJ1-2 | TRBV6-5 | TGTGCCAGCAGTCGTGACAGCTTCTCTAACTATGGCTACACCTTC | CASSRDSFSNYGYTF
few | - | TRBJ2-7 | TRBV6-2/TRBV6-3 | TGTGCCGCCAGCAGTAGAACGAGCGAGCAGTACTTC | CAASSRTSEQYF